Included here is one T cell receptor (beta chain) sequence, with context. No antigen is known for it. TCRdb reprocessed the 5' RACE reads via MiXCR and lists one record per CDR3 protein. The table shows some 440,000 distinct CDR3 sequences, with roughly 23% occurring only once. These data belong to a study of T-cell memory formation after mild COVID-19. Study background: Among the donors, TCR clusters were largely specific to each donor. Findings and limits, study-wide: Day 15 to 85 contracting clones showed balanced CD4/CD8; day 15 to 37 expanders favored CD4+.

The source is an adult woman who had mild COVID-19 (a few samples of this study predate the infection). Cell type and time point are not known. The sequenced material came from PBMCs or a T cell subset sorted from them (not recorded which).

The CDR3 DNA sequence: TGTGCCAGCAGCTTCTCGTCGTATGGCTACACCTTC. Translation gives CASSFSSYGYTF. The chain links TRBV7-2 to TRBJ1-2; D not certain. Between the trimmed V and J ends, which lost 3 bases and 5 bases, there was a span of 7 bases. The CDR3 covers 12 residues. Germline V lookup: CDR1 SGHTA, CDR2 FQGNSA.